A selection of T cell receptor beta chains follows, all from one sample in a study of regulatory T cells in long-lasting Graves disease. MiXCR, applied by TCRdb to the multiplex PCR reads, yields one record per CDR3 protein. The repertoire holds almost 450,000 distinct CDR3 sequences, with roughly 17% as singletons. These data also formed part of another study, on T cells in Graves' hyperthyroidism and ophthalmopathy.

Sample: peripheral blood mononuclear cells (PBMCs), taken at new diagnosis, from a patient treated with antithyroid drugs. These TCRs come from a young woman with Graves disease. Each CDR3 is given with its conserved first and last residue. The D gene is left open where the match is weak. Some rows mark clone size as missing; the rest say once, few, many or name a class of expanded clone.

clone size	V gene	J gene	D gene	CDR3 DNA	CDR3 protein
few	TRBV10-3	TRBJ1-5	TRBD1	TGTGCCACCGAAAGTGGACAGGGGGCGTTTTTTGGTCAGCCCCAGCATTTT	CATESGQGAFFGQPQHF
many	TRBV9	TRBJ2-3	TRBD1	TGTGCCAGCGGTACCGGACAGGGGGGTGCGACAGATACGCAGTATTTT	CASGTGQGGATDTQYF
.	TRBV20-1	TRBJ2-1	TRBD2	TGCAGTGCTAGAGATCCAGGGACTAGCGGGAGGGGCTACAATGAGCAGTTCTTC	CSARDPGTSGRGYNEQFF
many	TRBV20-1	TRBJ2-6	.	TGCAGTGCTAGGGAAGGGGCCAACGTCCTGACTTTC	CSAREGANVLTF
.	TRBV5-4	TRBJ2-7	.	TGTGCCAGCAGCTTTTGGCCCCCCTACGAGCAGTACTTC	CASSFWPPYEQYF
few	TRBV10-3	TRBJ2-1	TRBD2	TGTGCCATCAGTGAGTGGTCTGGCGGGAGGGCAAATGAGCAGTTCTTC	CAISEWSGGRANEQFF
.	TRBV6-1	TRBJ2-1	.	TGTGCCAGCAGTCCCCGGGGCAGAGAAGATGAGCAGTTCTTC	CASSPRGREDEQFF
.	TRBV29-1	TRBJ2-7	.	TGCAGCGTTGTCCAAACAGGGAGACACTACGAGCAGTACTTC	CSVVQTGRHYEQYF
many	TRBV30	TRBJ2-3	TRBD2	TGTGCCTGGAGTGACCCGGGGGGGGGCACAGATACGCAGTATTTT	CAWSDPGGGTDTQYF
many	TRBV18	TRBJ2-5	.	TGTGCCAGCTCACCAGAAGGGTTGACCCAGTACTTC	CASSPEGLTQYF
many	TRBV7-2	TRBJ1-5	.	TGTGCCAGCAGCCATCCGGGGGCGCCGTCAGGTCAGCCCCAGCATTTT	CASSHPGAPSGQPQHF
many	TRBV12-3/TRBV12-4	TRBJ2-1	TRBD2	TGTGCCAGCAGTTACTATACTAGCGGAAATGACAATGAGCAGTTCTTC	CASSYYTSGNDNEQFF
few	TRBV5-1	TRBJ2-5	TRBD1	TGCGCCAGCAGCACCCAGGGGGCGCTGGGGGAGACCCAGTACTTC	CASSTQGALGETQYF
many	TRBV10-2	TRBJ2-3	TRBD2	TGCGCCACCCTCAGTAGGCTAGCGGGAGGGCCGGTGACCACAGATACGCAGTATTTT	CATLSRLAGGPVTTDTQYF
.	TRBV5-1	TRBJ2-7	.	TGCGCCAGCAGCTTGGCCACTCCGGGCCCCTACGAGCAGTACTTC	CASSLATPGPYEQYF
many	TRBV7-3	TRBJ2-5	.	TGTGCCAGCAGCTCCGCCGGGGGGCGGGAGACCCAGTACTTC	CASSSAGGRETQYF
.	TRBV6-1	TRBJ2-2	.	TGTGCCAGCAGAGACACGGGTCAGAACACCGGGGAGCTGTTTTTT	CASRDTGQNTGELFF
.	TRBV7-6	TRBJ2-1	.	TGTGCCAGCAGCTTTGGGGGGAAGGGGATAAATGAGCAGTTCTTC	CASSFGGKGINEQFF
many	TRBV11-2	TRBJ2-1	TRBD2	TGTGCCAGCAGCTTAGTTAGTCTAGCGGGCAACAATGAGCAGTTCTTC	CASSLVSLAGNNEQFF
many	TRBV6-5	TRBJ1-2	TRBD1	TGTGCCAGCAGTTACTCGACGGGGACAGGGGTATATACGCCTAACTATGGCTACACCTTC	CASSYSTGTGVYTPNYGYTF
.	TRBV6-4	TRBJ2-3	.	TGTGCCAGCAGTTATGAAGGTTCTAATACAGATACGCAGTATTTT	CASSYEGSNTDTQYF
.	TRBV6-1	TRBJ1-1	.	TGTGCCAGCAGTATCGCCGGTAACACTGAAGCTTTCTTT	CASSIAGNTEAFF
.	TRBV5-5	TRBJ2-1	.	TGTGCCAGCAGCTTGCGTCGTCGGGGTCCTTCCTACAATGGGCAGTTCTTC	CASSLRRRGPSYNGQFF
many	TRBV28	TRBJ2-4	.	TGTGCCAGCGTACGGGGGAGGAGCAAAAACATTCAGTACTTC	CASVRGRSKNIQYF
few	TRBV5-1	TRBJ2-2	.	TGCGCCAGCTTGAGTGGAGGGGAATACACCGGGGAGCTGTTTTTT	CASLSGGEYTGELFF
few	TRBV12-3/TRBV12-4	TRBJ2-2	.	TGTGCCAGCATATTGGGGAGATTCGGGGAGCTGTTTTTT	CASILGRFGELFF
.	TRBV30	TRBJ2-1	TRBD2	TGTGCCTGGAGTGGTCTAGCGGGGGGATCCTACAATGGGCAGTTCTTC	CAWSGLAGGSYNGQFF
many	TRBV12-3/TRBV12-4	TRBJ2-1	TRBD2	TGTGCCAGCAGTTTCGGTAGAGCGGGGATTCTCAATGAGCAGTTCTTC	CASSFGRAGILNEQFF
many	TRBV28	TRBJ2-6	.	TGTGCCAGCAGGACCCCGGACATTGGGGCCAACGTCCTGACTTTC	CASRTPDIGANVLTF
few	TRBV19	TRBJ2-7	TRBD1	TGTGCCAGTAGGGCGGGGACAGGTGATCTATACGAGCAGTACTTC	CASRAGTGDLYEQYF
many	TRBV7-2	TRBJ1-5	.	TGTGCCAGCAGCTTAGTCTGGTCAAATCAGCCCCAGCATTTT	CASSLVWSNQPQHF
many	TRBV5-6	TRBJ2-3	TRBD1	TGTGCCAGCAGCTTGCGGCCCATTGGGACAGGGAGCACAGATACGCAGTATTTT	CASSLRPIGTGSTDTQYF